The present entry profiles one T cell receptor (beta chain) with its context. The authors deemed Graves' hyperthyroidism stable absent ophthalmopathy progression within 18 months. A 10 ml volume of fresh peripheral blood provided the PBMCs. This specimen belongs to a study of T cells in Graves' hyperthyroidism and ophthalmopathy. TCR beta CDR3 regions were amplified from RNA transcripts. Using the HTBI primer set, a first-round RT-PCR was run on the TCR CDR3. TCRdb passed the multiplex PCR reads through MiXCR, listing each CDR3 protein once. The sample includes roughly 660,000 distinct CDR3 sequences, around 15% of them seen just once. The material sequenced was blood. This TCR was sampled from a man in his fifties or sixties with Graves' hyperthyroidism.

The CDR3 coding sequence is TGTGCCAGCAGCGTACGACCAAATCCAGATACGCAGTATTTT. Amino acids: CASSVRPNPDTQYF. The chain links TRBV9 to TRBJ2-3; D remains unclear. The V gene's germline CDR1 is SGDLS and CDR2 YYNGEE. The CDR3 totals 14 residues. V shed 1 base and J shed 4 bases, with 10 bases lying between them.